A single sample is the source of the 18 T cell receptor beta chains below, sequenced in a study of cytomegalovirus exposure and HLA in healthy donors. In the PCR, 60 Vbeta and 13 Jbeta primers were used. Some clones are missing from TCRdb's copy, which holds only in-frame ones; the method was immunoSEQ multiplex PCR. Among roughly 110,000 clones listed, approximately 70% were seen once. Sequenced material: PBMCs. Every receptor here comes from a woman aged 25-40 years in good health and CMV-seronegative.

The chain combines TRBV4-2 with TRBJ1-4; possible D gene TRBD1, 6 bases. The germline gives CDR1 LGHNA, CDR2 YNFKEQ. CDR3 length: 15 residues. The V end was cut by 1 base, the J end by 12 bases, with 18 bases between. CDR3 sequence (DNA): TGTGCCAGCAGCCAAGCTTACAGGGAAGAAACAGAACTGTTTTTT. Translating it yields CASSQAYREETELFF.

This chain joins TRBV9 and TRBJ2-5; TRBD2 is a possible D gene (6 bases). This CDR3 has 14 residues. The V gene lost 0 bases and the J gene lost 4 bases, with 10 bases spanning the gap. The germline gives CDR1 SGDLS, CDR2 YYNGEE. The CDR3 sequence: CASSVAEGGETQYF. DNA for the CDR3: TGTGCCAGCAGCGTAGCGGAGGGAGGAGAGACCCAGTACTTC. The full variable domain, in which reference TRBV9 and TRBJ2-5 provide the parts outside the CDR3, is DSGVTQTPKHLITATGQRVTLRCSPRSGDLSVYWYQQSLDQGLQFLIQYYNGEERAKGNILERFSAQQFPDLHSELNLSSLELGDSALYFCASSVAEGGETQYFGPGTRLLVL.

This clone came up a few times. The chain carries TRBV10-1 and TRBJ2-5, with 11 bases aligning to TRBD2. Trimming at V came to 3 bases and at J to 7 bases, leaving 4 bases not matched to a gene. The germline V gene has CDR1 WNHNN and CDR2 SYGVQD (reference sequence). The CDR3 is made up of 14 amino acids. CDR3 loop: CASSELAGVRTQYF. The CDR3 DNA follows: TGCGCCAGCAGTGAACTAGCGGGAGTACGGACCCAGTACTTC.

This chain joins TRBV6-5 and TRBJ1-5, with D possibly being TRBD1 (5 bases). Germline V gene data show CDR1 as MNHEY and CDR2 as SVGAGI. This CDR3 is 15 amino acids long. Trimming left V 6 bases short and J 4 bases short, with 16 bases between. The CDR3 loop reads CASRAMTVINQPQHF. The CDR3 nucleotides are TGTGCCAGCAGAGCAATGACAGTTATTAATCAGCCCCAGCATTTT.

In its sample, this clone was seen once. The chain carries TRBV2 and TRBJ1-5, with 7 bases lining up with TRBD1. The ends lost 0 bases at V and 5 bases at J; junction bases unmatched: 7. Germline-derived CDR1 and CDR2 are SNHLY and FYNNEI. CDR3 length: 16 residues. In DNA form, the CDR3 reads TGTGCCAGCAGTGAAGCTGAGGGGGACAGCCATCAGCCCCAGCATTTT. It is translated as CASSEAEGDSHQPQHF.

This clone was observed a single time. One junction end disagrees with the germline gene, perhaps due to a read error. Other nucleotide sequences from this sample produce the same CDR3. The gene calls are TRBV5-6 and TRBJ2-7, with TRBD1 matching 9 bases. The CDR3 runs to 17 residues. Germline CDR1 and CDR2: SGHDT and YYEEEE. The CDR3 protein is CASSFPRLGQGSYEQYF. DNA for the CDR3: TGCGCCAGCAGCTTCCCTCGTTTGGGACAGGGCTCCTACGAGCAGTACTTC.

This clone was detected only a few times. J is TRBJ2-3 and V is TRBV19, with 8 bases lining up with TRBD2. The CDR3 runs to 14 residues. The J segment lost 4 bases and the V segment lost 6 bases, leaving 6 bases of the junction unmatched. Germline CDR1 LNHDA, CDR2 SQIVND (reference sequence). The DNA for the CDR3 is TGTGCCAGTAGATCCGGGGGGGCCCCAGATACGCAGTATTTT. Amino acids: CASRSGGAPDTQYF.

The chain couples TRBV6-1 to TRBJ2-1; D uncertain. Trimming stripped 4 bases from V and 3 bases from J, with 7 bases between. This CDR3 is built from 13 residues. The germline CDR1 and CDR2 sequences are MNHNS and SASEGT. Written as DNA, the CDR3 is TGTGCCAGCAGTGTGTTCGTCTACAATGAGCAGTTCTTC. Translating gives CASSVFVYNEQFF.

CDR3 nucleotide sequence: TGCAGCGTTGAAGGGACAGTTAACGAGCAGTACTTC. Translated, it gives CSVEGTVNEQYF. The chain has TRBV29-1 and TRBJ2-7; TRBD1 might be the D (6 bases). The CDR3 loop spans 12 amino acids. V was cut by 1 base and J by 5 bases, with 9 bases left in between. The germline gives CDR1 SQVTM, CDR2 ANQGSEA.

This clone was seen only a few times. The chain has TRBV7-2 and TRBJ2-6; D gene uncertain. Germline CDR1 SGHTA, CDR2 FQGNSA. This CDR3 has 15 residues. Trimming pared 5 bases from V and 0 bases from J, leaving 8 bases between. DNA for the CDR3: TGTGCCAGCAGCACTCACGACTCTGGGGCCAACGTCCTGACTTTC. Translated: CASSTHDSGANVLTF.

The V gene is TRBV15, the J gene TRBJ1-5; D is perhaps TRBD1 (6 bases). CDR1 and CDR2 from the germline V gene are LNHNV and YYDKDF (reference sequence). V was shortened by 5 bases and J by 3 bases, with 11 bases between the two germline ends. The CDR3 runs 14 residues. The CDR3 nucleotides are TGTGCCACCAGCTCCAGACAGGACAATCAGCCCCAGCATTTT. Translated: CATSSRQDNQPQHF.

This clone came up once. The chain recombines TRBV2 with TRBJ1-3; D gene ambiguous. Trimming took 6 bases from V and 7 from J, leaving 13 bases between them. The length of the CDR3 is 13 residues. Germline-derived CDR1 and CDR2 are SNHLY and FYNNEI. CDR3 bases: TGTGCCAGCAGACTAGAGGCGGGGAACACCATATATTTT. Its translation: CASRLEAGNTIYF.

The chain couples TRBV5-1 to TRBJ1-2; 12 bases are shared with TRBD1. Germline V lookup: CDR1 SGHRS, CDR2 YFSETQ. This CDR3 is built from 14 residues. V was clipped by 4 bases and J by 6 bases; unmatched bases: 4. The CDR3 sequence: CASSAGQGADGYTF. In nucleotides, the CDR3 is TGCGCCAGCAGCGCGGGACAGGGGGCAGATGGCTACACCTTC.

The count of this clone is one. The rearrangement links TRBV10-3 to TRBJ1-4; weak D call: TRBD1 (5 bases). CDR1 and CDR2 from the germline V gene are ENHRY and SYGVKD. This CDR3 has 15 residues. V was shortened by 6 bases and J by 0 bases, with 11 bases between the two germline ends. This CDR3 is CAIRGGSATNEKLFF. In DNA form, the CDR3 reads TGTGCCATCAGGGGGGGGTCCGCAACTAATGAAAAACTGTTTTTT.

The chain links TRBV4-1 to TRBJ1-1; the D gene is possibly TRBD1 (6 bases). Germline V CDR1 and CDR2: MGHRA, YSYEKL. This CDR3 comprises 13 residues. Trimming left V 4 bases short and J 2 bases short, with 8 bases between. The CDR3 DNA reads TGCGCCAGCAGCCTGGGACAAAACACTGAAGCTTTCTTT. As protein: CASSLGQNTEAFF.

The chain joins TRBV7-2 to TRBJ2-3; 7 positions match TRBD1. Germline loops: CDR1 SGHTA, CDR2 FQGNSA. Germline trimming cut 4 bases from V and 0 bases from J; bases unmatched to any gene: 10. This CDR3 has 17 residues. This CDR3 is CASSSRPTGQSTDTQYF. CDR3 DNA sequence: TGTGCCAGCAGCTCCCGTCCGACAGGGCAAAGCACAGATACGCAGTATTTT. Variable domain in full (rest from reference TRBV7-2 and TRBJ2-3): GAGVSQSPSNKVTEKGKDVELRCDPISGHTALYWYRQSLGQGLEFLIYFQGNSAPDKSGLPSDRFSAERTGGSVSTLTIQRTQQEDSAVYLCASSSRPTGQSTDTQYFGPGTRLTVL.

Concerning this clone itself: At one boundary the junction diverges from the germline segment, which might be a read error. V is TRBV14 and J is TRBJ2-1; a possible D gene is TRBD2 (6 bases). The CDR3 has 13 residues. The germline gives CDR1 SGHDN, CDR2 FVKESK. CDR3 residues: CASSQVAGSHHLF. CDR3 bases: TGTGCCAGCAGCCAAGTCGCGGGATCTCATCACCTCTTC.

This clone was observed a single time. The V call is TRBV7-9, the J call TRBJ2-5; TRBD2 might be the D (6 bases). The germline gives CDR1 SEHNR, CDR2 FQNEAQ (reference sequence). This CDR3 is 17 amino acids long. The V gene lost 0 bases and the J gene lost 5 bases, with 19 bases spanning the gap. The CDR3 sequence is CASSLARNTGVSETQYF. Written as DNA, the CDR3 is TGTGCCAGCAGCTTAGCGCGAAACACGGGAGTGAGTGAGACCCAGTACTTC.